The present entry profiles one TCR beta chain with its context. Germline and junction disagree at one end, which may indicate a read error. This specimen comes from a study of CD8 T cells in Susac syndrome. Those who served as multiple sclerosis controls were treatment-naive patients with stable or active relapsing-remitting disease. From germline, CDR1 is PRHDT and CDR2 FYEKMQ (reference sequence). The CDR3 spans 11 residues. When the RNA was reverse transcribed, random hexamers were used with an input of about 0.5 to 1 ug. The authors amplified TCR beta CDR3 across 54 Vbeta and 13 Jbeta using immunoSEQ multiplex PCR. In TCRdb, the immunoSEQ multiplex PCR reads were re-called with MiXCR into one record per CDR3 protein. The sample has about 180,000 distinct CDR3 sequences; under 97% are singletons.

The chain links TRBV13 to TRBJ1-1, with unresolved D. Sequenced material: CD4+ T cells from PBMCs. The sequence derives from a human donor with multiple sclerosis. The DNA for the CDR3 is TGTGCCAGCAGCCTAGGTTTTGAAGCTTTCTTT. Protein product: CASSLGFEAFF. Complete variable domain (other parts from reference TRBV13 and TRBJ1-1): AAGVIQSPRHLIKEKRETATLKCYPIPRHDTVYWYQQGPGQDPQFLISFYEKMQSDKGSIPDRFSAQQFSDYHSELNMSSLELGDSALYFCASSLGFEAFFGQGTRLTVV.